The clone carrying this TCR beta chain came up many times. What it recognizes is unknown. This record comes from a study of T cell repertoires in cytomegalovirus infection. Germline CDR1 and CDR2: SGHDT and YYEEEE. The CDR3 runs to 11 residues. V lost 8 bases to trimming and J lost 3 bases, with 9 bases between them. TCRdb re-called the reads with MiXCR, one entry per CDR3 protein. In the table there are approximately 30,000 distinct CDR3 sequences, approximately 18% of which are singletons. This clonotype was obtained from a human donor in good health (CMV status not recorded). Some clones in this sample may be carry-over from other donors' samples. Specimen: CD8+ T cells from cultured PBMCs, collected from culture after CMV antigen stimulation. The genes are TRBV5-6 and TRBJ2-7, with D uncertain. In nucleotides, the CDR3 is TGTGCCAGTGGAAATTACTACGAGCAGTACTTC. Translating gives CASGNYYEQYF.